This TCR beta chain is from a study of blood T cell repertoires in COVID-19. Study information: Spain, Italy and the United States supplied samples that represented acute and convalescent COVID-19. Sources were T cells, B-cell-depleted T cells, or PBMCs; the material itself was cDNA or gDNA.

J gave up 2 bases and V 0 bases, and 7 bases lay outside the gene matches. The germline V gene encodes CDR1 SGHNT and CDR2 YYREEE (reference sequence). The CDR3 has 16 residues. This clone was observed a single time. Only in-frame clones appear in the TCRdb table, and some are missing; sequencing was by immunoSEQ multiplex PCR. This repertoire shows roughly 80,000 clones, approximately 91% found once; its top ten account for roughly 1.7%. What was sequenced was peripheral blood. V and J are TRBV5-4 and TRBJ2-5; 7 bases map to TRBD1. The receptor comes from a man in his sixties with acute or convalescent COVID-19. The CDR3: CASSLGGTAIQETQYF. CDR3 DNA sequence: TGTGCCAGCAGCTTGGGGGGGACAGCGATACAAGAGACCCAGTACTTC. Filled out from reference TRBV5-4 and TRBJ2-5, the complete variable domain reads ETGVTQSPTHLIKTRGQQVTLRCSSQSGHNTVSWYQQALGQGPQFIFQYYREEENGRGNFPPRFSGLQFPNYSSELNVNALELDDSALYLCASSLGGTAIQETQYFGPGTRLLVL.